The rows below give T cell receptor beta chains drawn from one sample of a study of T cell responses to AZD1222 COVID-19 vaccine. Data came from immunoSEQ multiplex PCR; TCRdb stores just in-frame clones and leaves some out. The sample includes 100,000 to 150,000 clones, more than 80% seen only once; the top ten take 3.5% to 5.5%. The material sequenced was peripheral blood, taken 28 days after the second AZD1222 dose. The receptors stem from an adult who received the AZD1222 COVID-19 vaccine. Both conserved end residues are part of each CDR3. The order of the fields is V gene, D gene, J gene, CDR3 protein, CDR3 DNA. D genes are given only for firm matches.

v_gene: TRBV5-1
d_gene: TRBD1
j_gene: TRBJ2-2
CDR3aa: CASTHGQEITGELFF
CDR3nt: TGCGCCAGCACCCATGGACAGGAGATCACCGGGGAGCTGTTTTTT

v_gene: TRBV19
d_gene: .
j_gene: TRBJ2-5
CDR3aa: CASSLVIQETQYF
CDR3nt: TGTGCCAGTAGTCTAGTTATCCAAGAGACCCAGTACTTC

v_gene: TRBV6-5
d_gene: .
j_gene: TRBJ1-5
CDR3aa: CASTRDSNQPQHF
CDR3nt: TGTGCCAGCACCAGAGATAGCAATCAGCCCCAGCATTTT

v_gene: TRBV20-1
d_gene: .
j_gene: TRBJ1-2
CDR3aa: CSASGVSLDGYTF
CDR3nt: TGCAGTGCTAGTGGGGTTTCCCTAGATGGCTACACCTTC

v_gene: TRBV29-1
d_gene: .
j_gene: TRBJ1-2
CDR3aa: CSVGDRHYGYTF
CDR3nt: TGCAGCGTGGGGGACCGCCACTATGGCTACACCTTC

v_gene: TRBV9
d_gene: TRBD2
j_gene: TRBJ2-2
CDR3aa: CASSPRSGGANTGELFF
CDR3nt: TGTGCCAGCAGCCCCCGTAGCGGGGGGGCGAACACCGGGGAGCTGTTTTTT

v_gene: TRBV6-2/TRBV6-3
d_gene: .
j_gene: TRBJ2-1
CDR3aa: CASSREDRYNEQFF
CDR3nt: TGTGCCAGCAGCCGGGAAGACAGATACAATGAGCAGTTCTTC

v_gene: TRBV19
d_gene: .
j_gene: TRBJ1-3
CDR3aa: CASRMIGGERSGNTIYF
CDR3nt: TGTGCCAGTAGAATGATAGGAGGTGAACGCTCTGGAAACACCATATATTTT

v_gene: TRBV19
d_gene: TRBD1
j_gene: TRBJ1-3
CDR3aa: CASSILGQAGNTIYF
CDR3nt: TGTGCCAGTAGTATTCTCGGACAGGCCGGAAACACCATATATTTT

v_gene: TRBV7-3
d_gene: TRBD2
j_gene: TRBJ2-7
CDR3aa: CASSSSSGGYEQYF
CDR3nt: TGTGCCAGCAGCTCCTCTAGCGGGGGCTACGAGCAGTACTTC

v_gene: TRBV6-4
d_gene: TRBD1
j_gene: TRBJ2-1
CDR3aa: CASSDSGRGHNEQFF
CDR3nt: TGTGCCAGCAGTGACTCAGGCAGGGGGCACAATGAGCAGTTCTTC

v_gene: TRBV30
d_gene: TRBD1
j_gene: TRBJ1-5
CDR3aa: CASRGQGPNQPQHF
CDR3nt: TGTGCCTCCAGGGGACAGGGTCCCAATCAGCCCCAGCATTTT

v_gene: TRBV11-2
d_gene: TRBD2
j_gene: TRBJ2-7
CDR3aa: CASTRGLAGYEQYF
CDR3nt: TGTGCCAGCACCAGAGGACTAGCGGGCTACGAGCAGTACTTC

v_gene: TRBV28
d_gene: .
j_gene: TRBJ1-2
CDR3aa: CASKGGNYGYTF
CDR3nt: TGTGCCAGCAAAGGGGGGAACTATGGCTACACCTTC

v_gene: TRBV9
d_gene: .
j_gene: TRBJ1-1
CDR3aa: CASSAWSGRNTEAFF
CDR3nt: TGTGCCAGCAGCGCTTGGTCGGGGAGGAACACTGAAGCTTTCTTT

v_gene: TRBV18
d_gene: .
j_gene: TRBJ2-7
CDR3aa: CASSLDRYEQYF
CDR3nt: TGTGCCAGCTCACTTGACAGGTACGAGCAGTACTTC

v_gene: TRBV10-3
d_gene: .
j_gene: TRBJ2-3
CDR3aa: CAISESLGRSTDTQYF
CDR3nt: TGTGCCATCAGTGAGTCGCTAGGGCGAAGCACAGATACGCAGTATTTT